This T cell receptor (beta chain) was recovered during a study of technical replicates of blood from a few donors. CDR3 size: 13 residues. Germline-derived CDR1 and CDR2 are ENHRY and SYGVKD. The V gene lost 6 bases and the J gene lost 6 bases, with 15 bases spanning the gap. Clones were read by immunoSEQ multiplex PCR, and TCRdb kept only the in-frame ones, dropping some. The sample contains about 16,000 clones, about nine tenths of which appear only once. The source is a human donor in good health. The material sequenced was PBMCs. V usage is TRBV10-3 and J usage is TRBJ2-7; D perhaps matches TRBD1 (6 bases). CDR3 DNA: TGTGCCATCAGCGGCAGGGGTTCTGGCGAGCAGTACTTC. Translation: CAISGRGSGEQYF.